Here is one T cell receptor beta chain with its context. This CDR3 is also generated by other DNA sequences in the sample. This specimen belongs to a study of T cell responses to AZD1222 COVID-19 vaccine. This CDR3 contains 14 residues. Germline V lookup: CDR1 SNHLY, CDR2 FYNNEI. V was trimmed by 7 bases and J by 0 bases, leaving 11 bases between them. Sequencing used immunoSEQ multiplex PCR; TCRdb keeps in-frame clones, though not all of them. The data show over 95,000 clones, approximately 94% seen once. J is TRBJ2-3 and V is TRBV2; maybe TRBD1 (6 bases). The material sequenced was peripheral blood, taken on day 0 of AZD1222 vaccination. This TCR came from an adult in good health. The DNA for the CDR3 is TGTGCCAGCAAGACAGGTGGTAGCACAGATACGCAGTATTTT. Translation: CASKTGGSTDTQYF.